The 4 T cell receptor beta chains given below trace back to one sample, sequenced in a study of cytomegalovirus exposure and HLA in healthy donors. PCR used 60 Vbeta primers and 13 Jbeta primers. Data came from immunoSEQ multiplex PCR; TCRdb stores just in-frame clones and leaves some out. The sample carries 35,000 to 45,000 clones, around 69% recorded once. The sequencing sample was made of PBMCs. Source of these receptors: a woman aged 25 to 39 in good health and CMV-seronegative.

J is TRBJ1-1 and V is TRBV9, with 7 bases that match TRBD1. Germline lookup yields CDR1 SGDLS and CDR2 YYNGEE. There are 12 residues in the CDR3. V lost 4 bases and J lost 11; bases outside the gene matches: 8. CDR3: CASSPDRVRAFF. The CDR3 bases are TGTGCCAGCAGCCCCGACAGGGTGAGGGCTTTCTTT.

V gene TRBV7-9 combines with J gene TRBJ2-1; 9 nucleotides align to TRBD1. Germline loops: CDR1 SEHNR, CDR2 FQNEAQ (reference sequence). The V and J ends lost 3 bases and 6 bases, in that order; junction bases with no gene match: 6. The CDR3 consists of 15 residues. The CDR3 nucleotides are TGTGCCAGCAGCTTTGGACAGGGGCGGGTCAATGAGCAGTTCTTC. Encoded protein: CASSFGQGRVNEQFF.

The chain couples TRBV6-4 to TRBJ2-2; D unclear. Between the trimmed V and J ends, which lost 7 bases and 5 bases, there was a span of 14 bases. The CDR3 covers 14 residues. Per the germline V gene, CDR1 is MRHNA and CDR2 is SNTAGT. CDR3 nucleotides: TGTGCCAGCACCGCGGAAGATGGGACCGGGGAGCTGTTTTTT. As protein: CASTAEDGTGELFF.

CDR3 in DNA: TGTGCCAGCAGTGAAGACAGGCCGCAGTATTTT. Encoded protein: CASSEDRPQYF. This chain connects TRBV6-1 to TRBJ2-3, with D maybe TRBD1 (5 bases). This CDR3 is built from 11 residues. The V and J ends lost 1 base and 10 bases respectively, with 6 bases between them. Germline V gene data show CDR1 as MNHNS and CDR2 as SASEGT.